A single sample is the source of the 11 T cell receptor beta chains below, sequenced in a study of CD8 T cells in ankylosing spondylitis. TCRdb re-called the 5' RACE reads through MiXCR, storing one row per CDR3 protein. The data show approximately 130,000 distinct CDR3 sequences, with roughly 9% seen just once and roughly 3.4% held by the top ten. The sequenced material came from blood, either unsorted or a sorted T cell fraction (not recorded which). These receptors were collected from a male donor with ankylosing spondylitis or in good health (not recorded which).

This clonotype was detected many times. The chain has TRBV6-5 and TRBJ2-7, with a tentative D call TRBD2 (6 bases). The germline V gene encodes CDR1 MNHEY and CDR2 SVGAGI. V was shortened by 5 bases and J by 0 bases, with 11 bases between the two germline ends. The CDR3 totals 14 residues. The DNA for the CDR3 is TGTGCCAGCAGTCCCGTCGGGAGCTCCTACGAGCAGTACTTC. Residues: CASSPVGSSYEQYF.

The J gene is TRBJ2-1, the V gene TRBV7-3; 8 bases align to TRBD2. The V gene end was trimmed by 7 bases and the J gene end by 4 bases; junction bases not matched to a gene: 9. The CDR3 loop spans 15 amino acids. Per the germline V gene, CDR1 is SGHTA and CDR2 is FQGTGA. The chain's CDR3 is CASMRNSGTYNEQFF. CDR3 bases: TGTGCCAGCATGAGAAATAGCGGGACGTACAATGAGCAGTTCTTC. The whole variable domain, remainder taken from reference TRBV7-3 and TRBJ2-1, is GAGVSQTPSNKVTEKGKYVELRCDPISGHTALYWYRQSLGQGPEFLIYFQGTGAADDSGLPNDRFFAVRPEGSVSTLKIQRTERGDSAVYLCASMRNSGTYNEQFFGPGTRLTVL.

Points on this clonotype: This clone may be a read error of a much larger clone one base away. The chain couples TRBV7-8 to TRBJ2-1; 14 bases align to TRBD2. The germline V gene has CDR1 SGHVS and CDR2 FQNEAQ. This CDR3 is built from 17 residues. The trim removed 2 bases at V and 5 bases at J, leaving 5 bases unmatched. CDR3 bases: TGTGCCAGCAGCTTACGACTAGCGGGAGGGCATCACAATGAGCAGTTCTTC. Encoded protein: CASSLRLAGGHHNEQFF.

This clonotype was counted a few times. The V call is TRBV4-3, the J call TRBJ2-3, with 7 bases that match TRBD1. V gave up 2 bases and J gave up 6 bases; unmatched junction bases: 8. Germline CDR1 and CDR2: LGHNA and YSLEER. The CDR3 runs to 15 residues. The CDR3 bases are TGCGCCAGCAGCCAAAACCCGACAGGGTCCGATACGCAGTATTTT. This codes for CASSQNPTGSDTQYF.

In its sample, this clonotype was seen a few times. J is TRBJ2-1 and V is TRBV20-1; 13 nucleotides line up with TRBD2. This CDR3 spans 17 amino acids. After removal of 6 bases from V and 4 bases from J, the junction contained 12 bases not matched to a gene. Germline CDR1 is DFQATT and CDR2 is SNEGSKA (reference sequence). The CDR3 is CSAHGTSGDLLYNEQFF. The CDR3 DNA reads as TGCAGTGCCCACGGGACTAGCGGGGACTTACTATACAATGAGCAGTTCTTC.

This clonotype was detected many times. The chain joins TRBV6-2 or TRBV6-3 to TRBJ2-4; the D is unclear. The CDR3 runs to 15 residues. The V gene's germline CDR1 is MNHEY and CDR2 SVGEGT. The V end lost 8 bases, the J end lost 7 bases, and 21 bases lay between the germline ends. CDR3 coding DNA: TGTGCCAGCCAACTTTCAATGAATGTGAGGAACATTCAGTACTTC. Encoded protein: CASQLSMNVRNIQYF.

This clonotype was observed a few times. This chain uses TRBV12-3 or TRBV12-4 with TRBJ1-5; 7 bases align to TRBD1. The CDR3 is 17 residues long. J was trimmed by 1 base and V by 4 bases; bases with no gene match: 10. CDR3 DNA: TGTGCCAGCAGTTCACAGATGACAGGGATAAGCAATCAGCCCCAGCATTTT. Its protein is CASSSQMTGISNQPQHF.

The chain uses TRBV7-2 and TRBJ2-7, with D unclear. V was clipped by 1 base and J by 7 bases, with 11 bases between them. CDR3 length: 13 amino acids. Germline V gene sequence: CDR1 SGHTA, CDR2 FQGNSA. The CDR3, as DNA: TGTGCCAGCAGCTTAGTGCTCGCGGTAGAGCAGTACTTC. Translating it yields CASSLVLAVEQYF.

This clonotype occurred a few times. The chain employs TRBV7-2 and TRBJ1-2; possibly TRBD1 for D (6 bases). The CDR3 spans 14 residues. Trimming stripped 2 bases from V and 3 bases from J, with 10 bases between. Germline CDR1 is SGHTA and CDR2 is FQGNSA. In nucleotides, the CDR3 is TGTGCCAGCAGCTTAACAGGGAGGGACTATGGCTACACCTTC. It encodes CASSLTGRDYGYTF.

The table lists this clonotype with a few counts. V usage is TRBV21-1 and J usage is TRBJ2-7. TRBV21-1 is a listed pseudogene. The CDR3 extends over 13 amino acids. CDR3 DNA: TGTGCCAGCAGCAAATTTTCAGCCTACGAGCAGTACTTC. Translated, it gives CASSKFSAYEQYF.

V usage is TRBV3-1 and J usage is TRBJ1-2, with D possibly TRBD1 on 5 matching bases. The CDR3 is 14 residues long. V was cut by 4 bases and J by 4 bases, with 13 bases left in between. CDR1 LGHDT and CDR2 YNNKEL come from the germline V gene (reference sequence). CDR3 sequence reads: CASSPRRGRYGYTF. Here the CDR3 DNA reads TGTGCCAGCAGCCCCCGACGGGGACGCTATGGCTACACCTTC.